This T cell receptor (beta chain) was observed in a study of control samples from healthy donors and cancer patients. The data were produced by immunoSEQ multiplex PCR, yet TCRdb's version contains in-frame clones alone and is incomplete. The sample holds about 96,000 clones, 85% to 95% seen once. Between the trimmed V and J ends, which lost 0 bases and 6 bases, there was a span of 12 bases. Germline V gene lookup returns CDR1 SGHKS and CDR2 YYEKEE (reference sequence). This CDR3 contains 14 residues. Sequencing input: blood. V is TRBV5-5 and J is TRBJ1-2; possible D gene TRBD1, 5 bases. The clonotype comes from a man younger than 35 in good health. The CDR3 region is CASSLETASDGYTF. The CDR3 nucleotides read TGTGCCAGCAGCTTGGAGACAGCGTCGGATGGCTACACCTTC.